A single sample is the source of the 24 T cell receptor beta chains below, sequenced in a study of shared T cell receptors in the human thymus. Measured with immunoSEQ multiplex PCR; TCRdb has only the in-frame clones, and not every one. The sample holds more than 550,000 clones, approximately 87% seen once. The same data also contributed to another study, on human thymus T cells.

Sequenced material: thymocytes. The receptors shown here come from a boy under two years old with a congenital heart defect.

The table lists this clone with a few counts. The chain links TRBV6-6 to TRBJ1-6, with 10 bases identical to TRBD1. The CDR3 length is 15 residues. Germline V gene sequence: CDR1 MNHNY, CDR2 SVGAGI (reference sequence). V lost 10 bases to trimming and J lost 5 bases; unmatched junction nucleotides: 8. CDR3 loop: CATTRDRGNNSPLHF. In DNA form, the CDR3 reads TGTGCCACCACCAGGGACAGGGGCAATAATTCACCCCTCCACTTT.

On this clone: An end of the junction does not agree with germline; a read error may underlie this. Other nucleotide sequences from this sample produce the same CDR3. V gene TRBV27 combines with J gene TRBJ1-6; 8 nucleotides align to TRBD1. Germline V gives CDR1 MNHEY, CDR2 SMNVEV (reference sequence). This CDR3 is built from 15 residues. CDR3 sequence: CASSSPGQANSPLHF. For the CDR3, the DNA is TGTGCCAGCAGTTCGCCGGGACAGGCTAATTCCCCCCTCCACTTT.

The chain links TRBV25-1 to TRBJ2-1; D possibly corresponds to TRBD1 (5 bases). The CDR3 sequence is 12 residues long. In germline, CDR1 is MGHDK, CDR2 SYGVNS. The V end was cut by 11 bases, the J end by 5 bases, with 13 bases between. The CDR3 bases are TGTGCCTCATGGGGCTTTGACAATGAGCAGTTCTTC. Protein: CASWGFDNEQFF.

The chain employs TRBV29-1 and TRBJ2-3, with 9 bases identical to TRBD2. The length of the CDR3 is 18 residues. The germline CDR1 and CDR2 sequences are SQVTM and ANQGSEA. J lost 4 bases, V lost 0 bases, and 14 bases had no gene match. CDR3 in DNA: TGCAGCGTTGAAGATTTATGGGCGATAGCGGGAGAAGCAGATACGCAGTATTTT. It translates to CSVEDLWAIAGEADTQYF.

CDR3 sequence reads: CASRMTVPPYEQYF. In DNA, the CDR3 is TGTGCCAGCAGGATGACAGTGCCACCCTACGAGCAGTACTTC. This sequence joins TRBV28 and TRBJ2-7; TRBD1 might be the D (5 bases). V lost 6 bases to trimming and J lost 2 bases, with 14 bases between them. CDR1 is MDHEN, CDR2 SYDVKM, per germline. The CDR3 loop spans 14 amino acids. Using reference TRBV28 and TRBJ2-7 for the parts outside the CDR3, the full variable domain is DVKVTQSSRYLVKRTGEKVFLECVQDMDHENMFWYRQDPGLGLRLIYFSYDVKMKEKGDIPEGYSVSREKKERFSLILESASTNQTSMYLCASRMTVPPYEQYFGPGTRLTVT.

This clone was detected once. One junction end disagrees with the germline gene, perhaps due to a read error. The rearrangement joins TRBV15 to TRBJ2-7, with D perhaps matching TRBD2 (6 bases). The CDR3 spans 20 residues. The germline V gene has CDR1 LNHNV and CDR2 YYDKDF (reference sequence). The DNA of the CDR3 is TGTGTCACCAGCAGAGAACTGACTAGAAAGAGCCGTACAATATACTACGAGCAGTACTTC. Protein product: CVTSRELTRKSRTIYYEQYF.

J is TRBJ1-1 and V is TRBV7-2; D is perhaps TRBD1 (5 bases). The CDR3 is 15 residues long. V was clipped by 2 bases and J by 2 bases, with 12 bases between them. CDR1 and CDR2 (germline): SGHTA, FQGNSA. CDR3 sequence: CASSLRVGGNTEAFF. CDR3 sequence (DNA): TGTGCCAGCAGCTTAAGGGTGGGGGGAAACACTGAAGCTTTCTTT. Full variable domain (rest looked up from reference TRBV7-2 and TRBJ1-1): GAGVSQSPSNKVTEKGKDVELRCDPISGHTALYWYRQSLGQGLEFLIYFQGNSAPDKSGLPSDRFSAERTGGSVSTLTIQRTQQEDSAVYLCASSLRVGGNTEAFFGQGTRLTVV.

The J gene is TRBJ2-1, the V gene TRBV4-1; tentatively, D is TRBD2 (5 bases). CDR1 is MGHRA and CDR2 is YSYEKL in the germline V gene. The CDR3 consists of 18 residues. With 0 bases removed from V and 3 bases from J, the gap between germline ends came to 18 bases. This CDR3 reads CASSQDKALRALYNEQFF. The CDR3 DNA reads as TGCGCCAGCAGCCAAGATAAAGCCCTGAGGGCCCTCTACAATGAGCAGTTCTTC.

The chain uses TRBV19 and TRBJ2-3; D is possibly TRBD1 (6 bases). The CDR3 runs to 17 residues. Germline loops: CDR1 LNHDA, CDR2 SQIVND (reference sequence). V dropped 3 bases and J dropped 2 bases, with 18 bases sitting between them. The DNA of the CDR3 is TGTGCCAGTAGTATTTCTTGGGGGACACCCCTCACAGATACGCAGTATTTT. Amino acids: CASSISWGTPLTDTQYF. Complete variable domain (other parts from reference TRBV19 and TRBJ2-3): DGGITQSPKYLFRKEGQNVTLSCEQNLNHDAMYWYRQDPGQGLRLIYYSQIVNDFQKGDIAEGYSVSREKKESFPLTVTSAQKNPTAFYLCASSISWGTPLTDTQYFGPGTRLTVL.

This clone has only one observation. The chain combines TRBV4-2 with TRBJ2-2, with D possibly matching TRBD2 (5 bases). This CDR3 region has 14 residues. The V end lost 0 bases, the J end lost 6 bases, and 8 bases lay between the germline ends. Germline assignment: CDR1 LGHNA and CDR2 YNFKEQ. For the CDR3, the DNA is TGTGCCAGCAGCCAAGATTCGAGGGCCGGGGAGCTGTTTTTT. Translation gives CASSQDSRAGELFF.

The chain couples TRBV25-1 to TRBJ2-1, with TRBD2 as a possible D gene (5 bases). Germline CDR1 reads MGHDK; CDR2 reads SYGVNS. The CDR3 has 16 amino acids. V gave up 4 bases and J gave up 4 bases, with 17 bases separating them. Here the CDR3 reads CASSARRRGEYNEQFF. DNA of the CDR3: TGTGCCAGCAGTGCGAGGAGGCGCGGTGAATACAATGAGCAGTTCTTC.

J is TRBJ2-5 and V is TRBV7-8; 7 nucleotides line up with TRBD1. The V gene end was trimmed by 1 base and the J gene end by 3 bases; junction bases not matched to a gene: 11. From germline, CDR1 is SGHVS and CDR2 FQNEAQ. The CDR3 has 17 amino acids. The CDR3 here is CASSLEPTRGREETQYF. The CDR3 DNA reads as TGTGCCAGCAGCTTAGAGCCTACAAGGGGGCGTGAAGAGACCCAGTACTTC.

This clone was detected only a few times. The chain couples TRBV6-6 to TRBJ2-2; tentatively, D is TRBD1 (6 bases). Per the germline V gene, CDR1 is MNHNY and CDR2 is SVGAGI (reference sequence). The CDR3 runs 15 residues. V was shortened by 6 bases and J by 12 bases, with 23 bases between the two germline ends. The CDR3 here is CASSSRGPSGLKLFF. CDR3 coding DNA: TGTGCCAGCAGCAGCAGGGGACCCTCCGGATTGAAGCTGTTTTTT.

V usage is TRBV28 and J usage is TRBJ1-2; a weak D match, TRBD1 (6 bases). The V gene's germline CDR1 is MDHEN and CDR2 SYDVKM. The CDR3 spans 16 residues. Trimming removed 4 bases from V and 2 bases from J, with 17 bases in between. The CDR3 nucleotides read TGTGCCAGCAGTTATAAGGGGGGGGGCACCAACTATGGCTACACCTTC. It codes for CASSYKGGGTNYGYTF.

The chain couples TRBV28 to TRBJ1-3; 9 nucleotides line up with TRBD1. V dropped 3 bases and J dropped 1; count of bases not matched to a gene: 10. CDR1 MDHEN and CDR2 SYDVKM come from the germline V gene. This CDR3 is 18 amino acids long. The CDR3 sequence is CASSLIAGQGISGNTIYF. The CDR3 DNA is TGTGCCAGCAGTTTGATTGCTGGACAGGGGATTTCTGGAAACACCATATATTTT.

This sequence joins TRBV2 and TRBJ1-4, with TRBD1 matching over 8 bases. The germline CDR1 and CDR2 sequences are SNHLY and FYNNEI. The CDR3 spans 14 residues. The V segment lost 8 bases and the J segment 4 bases; nucleotides outside the gene matches: 6. The CDR3 sequence is CASSWDRFNEKLFF. The CDR3 DNA follows: TGTGCCAGCTCTTGGGACAGGTTTAATGAAAAACTGTTTTTT.

This clone was seen more than once but under ten times. The genes are TRBV5-6 and TRBJ2-5, with 7 bases identical to TRBD2. This CDR3 contains 16 residues. V lost 2 bases, J lost 2 bases, and 9 bases stayed unmatched. The germline V gene has CDR1 SGHDT and CDR2 YYEEEE. CDR3 sequence: CASSLIAAGEQETQYF. CDR3 coding DNA: TGTGCCAGCAGCTTAATCGCCGCGGGAGAGCAAGAGACCCAGTACTTC. The complete variable domain, with remaining parts taken from reference TRBV5-6 and TRBJ2-5, reads DAGVTQSPTHLIKTRGQQVTLRCSPKSGHDTVSWYQQALGQGPQFIFQYYEEEERQRGNFPDRFSGHQFPNYSSELNVNALLLGDSALYLCASSLIAAGEQETQYFGPGTRLLVL.

The chain has TRBV7-2 and TRBJ2-5, with D perhaps TRBD1 (5 bases). CDR1 is SGHTA and CDR2 is FQGNSA in the germline V gene. This CDR3 is 14 amino acids long. V lost 3 bases, J lost 5 bases, and 13 bases lay in between. The CDR3 loop is CASSFGRDAETQYF. CDR3 in DNA: TGTGCCAGCAGCTTCGGCAGGGATGCGGAGACCCAGTACTTC.

J is TRBJ2-2 and V is TRBV4-2; no reliable D call. V was trimmed by 1 base and J by 6 bases, leaving 6 bases between them. In germline, CDR1 is LGHNA, CDR2 YNFKEQ. The CDR3 has 13 amino acids. The CDR3 DNA reads as TGTGCCAGCAGCCAAGTGCTAGCCGGGGAGCTGTTTTTT. Translated, it gives CASSQVLAGELFF.

The rearrangement links TRBV29-1 to TRBJ2-1; 12 bases are shared with TRBD2. CDR3 size: 23 residues. The V and J ends lost 1 base and 4 bases, in that order; junction bases with no gene match: 26. Germline V lookup: CDR1 SQVTM, CDR2 ANQGSEA. Here the CDR3 reads CSVEARGKLTGSPGLAGYNEQFF. As DNA, the CDR3 is TGCAGCGTTGAAGCGCGTGGCAAGCTTACAGGGAGCCCTGGACTAGCGGGATACAATGAGCAGTTCTTC.

The chain is built from TRBV13 and TRBJ2-7; D may be TRBD1 (5 bases). The germline V gene has CDR1 PRHDT and CDR2 FYEKMQ (reference sequence). The CDR3 has 15 amino acids. Trimming stripped 5 bases from V and 0 bases from J, with 14 bases between. The DNA for the CDR3 is TGTGCCAGCAGCCCGCATCCTACAGGCTCCTACGAGCAGTACTTC. The encoded protein is CASSPHPTGSYEQYF.

The chain is built from TRBV15 and TRBJ2-3; D gene ambiguous. Germline V lookup: CDR1 LNHNV, CDR2 YYDKDF (reference sequence). The CDR3 length is 15 residues. The V end lost 6 bases, the J end lost 3 bases, and 16 bases lay between the germline ends. DNA of the CDR3: TGTGCCACCAGTCCTGGCAGGTCATATACAGATACGCAGTATTTT. It specifies CATSPGRSYTDTQYF.

The chain links TRBV11-2 to TRBJ2-2; D call uncertain. The germline V gene has CDR1 SGHAT and CDR2 FQNNGV. V was clipped by 4 bases and J by 4 bases, with 7 bases between them. There are 13 residues in the CDR3. Here the CDR3 reads CASSSRVTGELFF. CDR3 DNA sequence: TGTGCCAGCAGCTCAAGAGTCACCGGGGAGCTGTTTTTT.

CDR3 sequence: CATSRFPLAAYNEQFF. Written as DNA, the CDR3 is TGTGCCACCAGCAGATTCCCTCTAGCGGCCTACAATGAGCAGTTCTTC. The genes are TRBV15 and TRBJ2-1; 7 bases map to TRBD2. CDR3 length equals 16 residues. V lost 2 bases to trimming and J lost 2 bases; unmatched junction nucleotides: 6. Germline CDR1 reads LNHNV; CDR2 reads YYDKDF (reference sequence).